Below are 2 T cell receptor beta chains sequenced from a single sample in a study of T cells expressing NK-cell markers. TCRdb reprocessed the 5' RACE reads, keeping one entry per CDR3 protein, no DNA. The sample has about 460,000 distinct CDR3 sequences, and its top ten clones hold more than 1.4%. Sequencing input: blood T cells: a sorted CD56 or NKG2C T cell subset, CD4+ or CD8+ T cells, or bulk PBMC T cells (not recorded which). Receptor source: a woman in her fifties or sixties in good health.

This chain connects TRBV19 to TRBJ2-1; as DNA is missing, the TRBD2 call by TCRdb cannot be tested. The germline V gene encodes CDR1 LNHDA and CDR2 SQIVND (reference sequence). The CDR3 has 15 residues. The chain's CDR3 is CASIRTSGSRNEQFF.

CDR3 sequence reads: CASSRSLGGTGSSGELFF. The chain links TRBV4-1 to TRBJ2-2; TCRdb names TRBD1, which stays unverified in the absence of DNA. CDR3 length: 18 residues. Germline V gives CDR1 MGHRA, CDR2 YSYEKL.